This TCR beta chain is from a study of type 1 regulatory T cells. Whole-study context: This in vitro CD4 product, T-allo10, is enriched for Tr1 cells and alloantigen-specific.

The CDR3 spans 14 residues. The germline V gene has CDR1 SGHNT and CDR2 YENEEA. V gave up 4 bases and J gave up 2 bases, with 12 bases separating them. The table lists this clonotype with a few counts. Its antigen is unknown. A single record per CDR3 protein comes from TCRdb applying MiXCR to the reads. The sample yields 24,000 or so distinct CDR3 sequences, around 47% seen once. This TCR derives from a human donor in good health. The gene calls are TRBV11-3 and TRBJ2-7; D could derive from TRBD1 or TRBD2 (5 bases each). Sequenced: cultured T cells, either the whole culture or a sorted T cell fraction (not recorded which). The CDR3: CASSYGAPPYEQYF. The CDR3 DNA reads as TGTGCCAGCAGCTACGGGGCGCCACCCTACGAGCAGTACTTC.